Presented here are 27 T cell receptor beta chains from one specimen sequenced in a study of T cells in Graves' hyperthyroidism and ophthalmopathy. RNA transcripts yielded amplified TCR beta CDR3 regions. Carried out on the TCR CDR3, a first-round RT-PCR used the HTBI primer set. TCRdb fed the multiplex PCR reads into MiXCR, producing one record per CDR3 protein. The profile covers 350,000 or so distinct CDR3 sequences, with about 17% appearing a single time and around a third taken by the ten largest. The sequenced sample was blood. The receptors derive from a woman aged 25 to 39 with Graves' hyperthyroidism that later progressed to Graves' ophthalmopathy.

This clonotype was seen only a few times. The rearrangement joins TRBV6-2 or TRBV6-3 to TRBJ2-1, with 11 positions matching TRBD2. The V segment lost 4 bases and the J segment 12 bases; nucleotides outside the gene matches: 11. The length of the CDR3 is 15 residues. Germline CDR1 MNHEY, CDR2 SVGEGT. The CDR3 sequence is CASSLLAGDMYPQFF. Written as DNA, the CDR3 is TGTGCCAGCAGTTTACTAGCGGGAGATATGTACCCGCAGTTCTTC.

The V and J genes are TRBV18 and TRBJ1-6, with 7 bases that match TRBD1. Trimming cost V 2 bases and J 5 bases; bases outside gene matches: 3. Germline CDR1 KGHSH, CDR2 LQKENI. The CDR3 is made up of 15 amino acids. The chain's CDR3 is CASSPGTADNSPLHF. For the CDR3, the DNA is TGTGCCAGCTCACCAGGGACAGCTGATAATTCACCCCTCCACTTT.

This clonotype was found a few times. The chain recombines TRBV9 with TRBJ1-2; no definite D call. The CDR3 is 13 amino acids. Trimming cost V 3 bases and J 3 bases, with 9 bases left between them. CDR1 is SGDLS, CDR2 YYNGEE, per germline. The CDR3 region is CASSATGHYGYTF. The DNA for the CDR3 is TGTGCCAGCAGCGCCACCGGGCACTATGGCTACACCTTC.

This clonotype was picked up many times. J is TRBJ1-1 and V is TRBV20-1, with TRBD1 as a possible D gene (6 bases). Looked up from germline, CDR1 is DFQATT and CDR2 is SNEGSKA (reference sequence). Trimming shortened V by 3 bases and J by 3 bases, and 17 bases separated the two germline ends. CDR3 length: 15 residues. The CDR3 loop reads CSASDSLGGHTEAFF. CDR3 nucleotide sequence: TGCAGTGCTAGTGATTCTTTGGGGGGGCACACTGAAGCTTTCTTT.

This clonotype was detected ten times or more. The chain recombines TRBV11-2 with TRBJ2-1; 9 positions agree with TRBD1. Germline V gene sequence: CDR1 SGHAT, CDR2 FQNNGV. Trimming took 2 bases from V and 6 from J; bases not matched to a gene: 2. This CDR3 has 14 residues. CDR3 amino acids: CASSLPGQGNEQFF. The DNA of the CDR3 is TGTGCCAGCAGCTTACCGGGACAGGGCAATGAGCAGTTCTTC. Variable domain in full (rest from reference TRBV11-2 and TRBJ2-1): EAGVAQSPRYKIIEKRQSVAFWCNPISGHATLYWYQQILGQGPKLLIQFQNNGVVDDSQLPKDRFSAERLKGVDSTLKIQPAKLEDSAVYLCASSLPGQGNEQFFGPGTRLTVL.

V usage is TRBV12-3 or TRBV12-4 and J usage is TRBJ2-2; D may be TRBD1 (6 bases). The CDR3 extends over 14 amino acids. Trimming left V 7 bases short and J 5 bases short, with 14 bases between. CDR3 loop: CASTVGGRTGELFF. DNA of the CDR3: TGTGCCAGCACCGTAGGGGGTCGGACCGGGGAGCTGTTTTTT.

This clonotype appeared many times. The chain employs TRBV11-2 and TRBJ2-3; TRBD2 might be the D (6 bases). Germline values: CDR1 SGHAT, CDR2 FQNNGV. The CDR3 is 14 amino acids. V was shortened by 3 bases and J by 1 base, with 8 bases between the two germline ends. This CDR3 reads CASSFRGGTDTQYF. The DNA for the CDR3 is TGTGCCAGCAGCTTTCGCGGGGGCACAGATACGCAGTATTTT.

This clonotype appeared many times. The rearrangement joins TRBV27 to TRBJ2-3, with D possibly matching TRBD1 (5 bases). The V gene lost 0 bases and the J gene lost 10 bases, with 17 bases spanning the gap. Looked up from germline, CDR1 is MNHEY and CDR2 is SMNVEV (reference sequence). The CDR3 totals 15 residues. The CDR3 nucleotides are TGTGCCAGCAGTTTATCACAGAGGAGCTGGGGCTCGCAGTATTTT. This gives the protein CASSLSQRSWGSQYF.

On this clonotype itself: A much larger clone differs by one base, so this may be a read error. The CDR3 region is CASTPCPGQYNEQFF. The CDR3 DNA sequence: TGTGCCAGCACCCCTTGCCCCGGGCAGTACAATGAGCAGTTCTTC. This chain uses TRBV28 with TRBJ2-1; unclear D gene. With 7 bases removed from V and 4 bases from J, the gap between germline ends came to 17 bases. Per germline, CDR1 MDHEN and CDR2 SYDVKM. This CDR3 contains 15 residues.

The chain joins TRBV20-1 to TRBJ1-1; unclear D gene. V was cut by 6 bases and J by 6 bases, with 11 bases left in between. CDR3 length: 11 amino acids. The germline CDR1 and CDR2 sequences are DFQATT and SNEGSKA (reference sequence). CDR3 bases: TGCAGTGCGCGAACAGATCCTGAAGCTTTCTTT. Amino acid sequence: CSARTDPEAFF.

This clonotype was seen ten or more times. The chain links TRBV30 to TRBJ2-3; unclear D gene. Germline V gene data show CDR1 as GTSNPN and CDR2 as SVGIG (reference sequence). The germline V and J ends were trimmed by 4 bases and 6 bases, with 14 bases remaining between them. The CDR3 consists of 13 residues. CDR3 sequence reads: CAWKELDRDTQYF. The CDR3 DNA reads as TGTGCCTGGAAGGAATTAGATCGGGATACGCAGTATTTT. Drawing the rest from reference TRBV30 and TRBJ2-3, the complete variable domain is SQTIHQWPATLVQPVGSPLSLECTVEGTSNPNLYWYRQAAGRGLQLLFYSVGIGQISSEVPQNLSASRPQDRQFILSSKKLLLSDSGFYLCAWKELDRDTQYFGPGTRLTVL.

The sample holds many counts of this clonotype. The rearrangement links TRBV19 to TRBJ1-1; D may be TRBD1 (5 bases). The CDR3 loop spans 14 amino acids. The germline V gene has CDR1 LNHDA and CDR2 SQIVND (reference sequence). Trimming removed 4 bases at V and 4 bases at J, with 13 bases between. The CDR3 DNA reads TGTGCCAGTAGTACAGGGAGTGTGATCACTGAAGCTTTCTTT. Encoded protein: CASSTGSVITEAFF.

This clonotype showed up many times. V is TRBV12-3 or TRBV12-4 and J is TRBJ1-4; tentatively, D is TRBD1 (6 bases). CDR3 length: 14 amino acids. V lost 2 bases and J 10 bases, leaving 14 bases between the germline ends. The CDR3 DNA sequence: TGTGCCAGCAGTTTATATCAGGGGAACGTAAAACTGTTTTTT. It codes for CASSLYQGNVKLFF.

This clonotype has at least ten counts. The chain combines TRBV7-2 with TRBJ2-5; D ambiguous. CDR1 SGHTA and CDR2 FQGNSA come from the germline V gene. The ends were cut back, 5 bases at V and 7 bases at J, with 11 bases in the middle. This CDR3 has 12 residues. The CDR3 region is CASSHLRGTQYF. CDR3 DNA: TGTGCCAGCAGCCATCTCCGTGGGACCCAGTACTTC.

This clonotype was recorded many times. The chain combines TRBV6-1 with TRBJ2-7; the match to TRBD2 covers 13 bases. CDR1 is MNHNS and CDR2 is SASEGT in the germline V gene. V lost 6 bases to trimming and J lost 6 bases; unmatched junction nucleotides: 8. This CDR3 has 15 residues. The DNA for the CDR3 is TGTGCCAGCAGAGTGGGACTAGCGGGATTAGGCGAGCAGTACTTC. Amino acids: CASRVGLAGLGEQYF.

The V gene is TRBV5-4, the J gene TRBJ1-5; D gene ambiguous. With 0 bases removed from V and 7 bases from J, the gap between germline ends came to 8 bases. The CDR3 has 13 residues. The germline V gene encodes CDR1 SGHNT and CDR2 YYREEE (reference sequence). The CDR3 DNA follows: TGTGCCAGCAGCTTGGAGGGATCCCAGCCCCAGCATTTT. Protein product: CASSLEGSQPQHF.

There are a few counts of this clonotype. This chain connects TRBV12-5 to TRBJ2-1; D possibly matches TRBD1 or TRBD2 (5 bases each). The CDR3 loop spans 17 amino acids. The V end lost 1 base, the J end lost 1 base, and 14 bases lay between the germline ends. Looked up from germline, CDR1 is LGHNT and CDR2 is FRNRAP. The CDR3 sequence is CASGLAILGTSYNEQFF. DNA of the CDR3: TGTGCTAGTGGTTTGGCTATACTAGGGACGTCCTACAATGAGCAGTTCTTC.

This clonotype was seen many times. V usage is TRBV30 and J usage is TRBJ2-1; TRBD2 aligns across 7 bases. Unmatched junction bases numbered 5, after V lost 0 bases and J lost 9 bases. CDR3 length: 13 residues. In germline, CDR1 is GTSNPN, CDR2 SVGIG (reference sequence). The CDR3 here is CAWSVTSVGEQFF. The CDR3 DNA sequence: TGTGCCTGGAGTGTCACTAGCGTGGGTGAGCAGTTCTTC.

This clonotype was counted many times. The chain combines TRBV10-3 with TRBJ2-7; unclear D gene. CDR1 and CDR2 (germline): ENHRY, SYGVKD. V was pared by 7 bases and J by 2 bases, with 9 bases between. The CDR3 spans 12 residues. CDR3 sequence reads: CAIMTEAYEQYF. The CDR3 DNA reads as TGTGCCATCATGACCGAAGCCTACGAGCAGTACTTC.

This clonotype has at least ten counts. The rearrangement links TRBV28 to TRBJ2-7; the D is unclear. With 4 bases removed from V and 4 bases from J, the gap between germline ends came to 11 bases. This CDR3 has 13 amino acids. Germline CDR1 reads MDHEN; CDR2 reads SYDVKM. The CDR3 nucleotides read TGTGCCAGCAGTTCCTCCCCCTCTTACGAGCAGTACTTC. Protein sequence: CASSSSPSYEQYF.

This clonotype occurred many times. This chain links TRBV12-3 or TRBV12-4 with TRBJ2-3; no clear D. The CDR3 spans 17 residues. The V end lost 1 base, the J end lost 0 bases, and 14 bases lay between the germline ends. CDR3 in amino acids: CASSLGEPPGSTDTQYF. The CDR3 coding sequence is TGTGCCAGCAGTTTAGGAGAGCCGCCGGGTAGCACAGATACGCAGTATTTT.

This clonotype was recorded many times. This sequence joins TRBV6-5 and TRBJ1-2, with 11 bases that match TRBD1. The germline V gene encodes CDR1 MNHEY and CDR2 SVGAGI. Trimming removed 2 bases from V and 4 bases from J; junction bases left unmatched: 3. The CDR3 has 15 residues. CDR3 in DNA: TGTGCCAGCAGTTACGGGGACAGGGGGTCCTATGGCTACACCTTC. Its protein is CASSYGDRGSYGYTF.

The chain links TRBV7-9 to TRBJ2-7, with D uncertain. V shed 1 base and J shed 6 bases, with 10 bases lying between them. CDR3 length: 13 residues. Germline lookup yields CDR1 SEHNR and CDR2 FQNEAQ (reference sequence). Here the CDR3 DNA reads TGTGCCAGCAGCTTAGAAGGTTTAACCGAGCAGTACTTC. Protein product: CASSLEGLTEQYF.

J is TRBJ1-2 and V is TRBV9; 7 bases fit TRBD1. CDR1 is SGDLS and CDR2 is YYNGEE in the germline V gene. The CDR3 consists of 14 residues. The trim removed 0 bases at V and 2 bases at J, leaving 1 base unmatched. CDR3 DNA: TGTGCCAGCAGCGTAGAGGGGGCGAACTATGGCTACACCTTC. Its protein product is CASSVEGANYGYTF.

The genes are TRBV11-2 and TRBJ2-7, with D possibly TRBD2 on 5 matching bases. Trimming pared 5 bases from V and 3 bases from J, leaving 17 bases between. The CDR3 spans 15 residues. Germline V gene sequence: CDR1 SGHAT, CDR2 FQNNGV. CDR3 DNA: TGTGCCAGCAGCCAAGGGCGAGGGCCTAGCTACGAGCAGTACTTC. This gives the protein CASSQGRGPSYEQYF.

This clonotype was recorded at least ten times. V and J are TRBV28 and TRBJ2-3, with TRBD2 identical over 7 bases. The CDR3 extends over 15 amino acids. Germline values: CDR1 MDHEN, CDR2 SYDVKM. Germline trimming cut 5 bases from V and 4 bases from J; bases unmatched to any gene: 9. The CDR3 here is CASSPTWRESDTQYF. CDR3 DNA sequence: TGTGCCAGCAGTCCCACGTGGCGGGAGTCAGATACGCAGTATTTT.

The V and J genes are TRBV12-3 or TRBV12-4 and TRBJ1-1; D is possibly TRBD1 (5 bases). This CDR3 contains 15 residues. Between the trimmed V and J ends, which lost 4 bases and 1 base, there was a span of 13 bases. CDR3 in amino acids: CASSSSGLTNTEAFF. The DNA for the CDR3 is TGTGCCAGCAGTTCCTCGGGGCTGACGAACACTGAAGCTTTCTTT.